Following are 11 T cell receptor beta chains from one sample sequenced in a study of cytomegalovirus exposure and HLA in healthy donors. PCR primers comprised 60 Vbeta and 13 Jbeta primers. Sequencing was performed with immunoSEQ multiplex PCR; in TCRdb, only in-frame clones are kept and a portion is missing. This table has roughly 110,000 clones, approximately 79% appearing once. Sequencing was performed on PBMCs. These receptors all stem from a man aged 18 to 35 in good health and CMV-seronegative.

The rearrangement joins TRBV4-3 to TRBJ2-3; 7 nucleotides match TRBD2. CDR3 length: 18 residues. CDR1 is LGHNA, CDR2 YSLEER, per germline. Trimming at V came to 0 bases and at J to 0 bases, leaving 9 bases not matched to a gene. CDR3 DNA: TGCGCCAGCAGCCAAGAATTGGGCGTGGGGGGGAGCACAGATACGCAGTATTTT. Protein product: CASSQELGVGGSTDTQYF.

The chain is built from TRBV5-1 and TRBJ1-6; D not resolved. The V end lost 0 bases, the J end lost 11 bases, and 9 bases lay between the germline ends. This CDR3 spans 13 amino acids. Germline lookup yields CDR1 SGHRS and CDR2 YFSETQ. The CDR3 DNA reads TGCGCCAGCAGCTTGGGTGGAGTGGCACCCCTCCACTTT. Protein: CASSLGGVAPLHF.

The V call is TRBV7-8, the J call TRBJ2-7; D gene ambiguous. The CDR3 totals 13 residues. Germline CDR1 and CDR2: SGHVS and FQNEAQ. V dropped 5 bases and J dropped 6 bases, with 14 bases sitting between them. Here the CDR3 DNA reads TGTGCCAGCAGCGAGGTGGAATGGCGCGAGCAGTACTTC. It specifies CASSEVEWREQYF.

This clone has only one observation. This rearrangement joins TRBV27 to TRBJ1-4; D is unresolved. CDR1 is MNHEY and CDR2 is SMNVEV in the germline V gene (reference sequence). Deletions cut 5 bases from V and 7 bases from J, with 14 bases between. The CDR3 loop spans 14 amino acids. In nucleotides, the CDR3 is TGTGCCAGCAGTCCCATCGCGGGTAGTGAAAAACTGTTTTTT. It codes for CASSPIAGSEKLFF.

At least ten counts were recorded for this clone. The rearrangement joins TRBV4-3 to TRBJ2-6; D ambiguous. The V and J ends lost 0 bases and 4 bases respectively, with 10 bases between them. CDR3 size: 16 residues. Germline CDR1 reads LGHNA; CDR2 reads YSLEER. The CDR3 DNA follows: TGCGCCAGCAGCCAAGATCCCAGTGGCGGGGCCAACGTCCTGACTTTC. Translated, it gives CASSQDPSGGANVLTF.

This chain joins TRBV7-9 and TRBJ1-2, with 7 bases aligning to TRBD1. Per the germline V gene, CDR1 is SEHNR and CDR2 is FQNEAQ (reference sequence). Germline trimming cut 6 bases from V and 8 bases from J; bases unmatched to any gene: 12. This CDR3 is built from 14 residues. The CDR3 nucleotides read TGTGCCAGCAGTTTTAAGGGGGCTGGTGCGGGCTACACCTTC. Encoded protein: CASSFKGAGAGYTF.

The gene calls are TRBV27 and TRBJ1-1, with D unclear. The V end was cut by 5 bases, the J end by 0 bases, with 13 bases between. Germline lookup yields CDR1 MNHEY and CDR2 SMNVEV (reference sequence). The CDR3 contains 15 residues. DNA for the CDR3: TGTGCCAGCAGTATAAGTGGAGGGATGAACACTGAAGCTTTCTTT. Protein sequence: CASSISGGMNTEAFF.

This clone has only a few counts. The CDR3 DNA sequence: TGTGCCAGCAGGGGTGAAGGGGAAACCGGGGAGCTGTTTTTT. It codes for CASRGEGETGELFF. This rearrangement joins TRBV6-1 to TRBJ2-2; weak D call: TRBD1 (5 bases). Deletions cut 6 bases from V and 5 bases from J, with 13 bases between. CDR1 is MNHNS, CDR2 SASEGT, per germline. The CDR3 is made up of 14 amino acids.

The genes are TRBV7-9 and TRBJ1-1; D is undetermined. CDR3 size: 14 residues. From germline, CDR1 is SEHNR and CDR2 FQNEAQ (reference sequence). With 0 bases removed from V and 2 bases from J, the gap between germline ends came to 7 bases. The CDR3 DNA reads as TGTGCCAGCAGCTTAGCCAAATTTAACACTGAAGCTTTCTTT. Translation: CASSLAKFNTEAFF.

J is TRBJ1-2 and V is TRBV10-3; 8 positions agree with TRBD1. Germline V CDR1 and CDR2: ENHRY, SYGVKD. The CDR3 loop spans 16 amino acids. V shed 4 bases, J shed 4 bases, and the junction held 11 bases outside the gene matches. The CDR3 region has the DNA TGTGCCATCAGTGGTCAGCGGGGACAGGTGGTCTATGGCTACACCTTC. Translated: CAISGQRGQVVYGYTF.

The chain links TRBV6-1 to TRBJ2-7; D may be TRBD2 (6 bases). This CDR3 spans 17 amino acids. Trimming stripped 4 bases from V and 2 bases from J, with 21 bases between. The germline gives CDR1 MNHNS, CDR2 SASEGT. The CDR3 here is CASSAIFSAGVAYEQYF. In nucleotides, the CDR3 is TGTGCCAGCAGTGCTATTTTTTCAGCGGGTGTCGCCTACGAGCAGTACTTC.